Described below is a single TCR beta chain sequence and its context. This table comes from immunoSEQ multiplex PCR, and its TCRdb copy is limited to in-frame clones, with some not included. The table lists about 69,000 clones, approximately 92% of them singletons, with roughly 2.1% in the top ten. The data belong to a study of T cell changes during pregnancy in multiple sclerosis. Looked up from germline, CDR1 is SEHNR and CDR2 is FQNEAQ (reference sequence). Between the trimmed V and J ends, which lost 3 bases and 2 bases, there was a span of 14 bases. The CDR3 loop spans 15 amino acids. The receptor comes from a female donor in good health, enrolled as a control in a pregnancy study. This rearrangement joins TRBV7-9 to TRBJ2-7, with D possibly being TRBD2 (7 bases). The specimen comprised peripheral blood, sampled in the third trimester of pregnancy. The CDR3 loop is CASSLGRGETYEQYF. CDR3 DNA: TGTGCCAGCAGCTTGGGGAGGGGGGAGACCTACGAGCAGTACTTC. Looking up the rest from reference TRBV7-9 and TRBJ2-7 gives the full variable domain: DTGVSQNPRHKITKRGQNVTFRCDPISEHNRLYWYRQTLGQGPEFLTYFQNEAQLEKSRLLSDRFSAERPKGSFSTLEIQRTEQGDSAMYLCASSLGRGETYEQYFGPGTRLTVT.